Described below is a single T cell receptor beta chain sequence and its context. Its antigen is not identified. Every sample had a minimum of 7 million PBMCs isolated. Combining a sample-barcoded 5' primer with a J-beta primer mix, a second PCR ran for 7 to 11 cycles. TCRdb recomputed calls from the 5' RACE reads with MiXCR, one row per CDR3 protein. In the table there are about 780,000 distinct CDR3 sequences, roughly 24% of which are singletons. The CDR3 contains 16 residues. CDR1 and CDR2 from the germline V gene are SGHAT and FQNNGV. V dropped 7 bases and J dropped 3; count of bases not matched to a gene: 6. These data originate in a study of blood T cells in healthy people across ages. Study-wide background: Per every two T cells, about one barcoded beta molecule was captured by template switching. Findings and caveats of the study: Roughly linear declines in TCR beta diversity per million T cells occurred with age.

The same specimen was also included in a second study, on T cells of mothers and their children. That paper notes: Donors comprised three healthy Caucasian mothers plus their six children.

Sequencing was carried out using blood. The clonotype originates from a boy younger than 18 in good health. The rearrangement links TRBV11-2 to TRBJ2-1; 13 bases line up with TRBD2. The CDR3 region has the DNA TGTGCCAGCAACGGACTAGCGGGGGAGCTCTACAATGAGCAGTTCTTC. The encoded protein is CASNGLAGELYNEQFF.